This T cell receptor beta chain was sequenced during a study of blood T cells in healthy people across ages. The donors, aged roughly 6 to 95, were healthy Caucasians from Russia. Total RNA was isolated from each sample in quantities of at least 5.5 micrograms. This clonotype turned up a few times. Its antigen is currently unknown. A second roughly 6 to 12 cycle PCR used barcoded and J-beta primers. TCRdb processed the 5' RACE reads anew with MiXCR; each CDR3 protein has one entry. The top ten hold 10% to 15% of the sample, which has fewer than 950,000 distinct CDR3 sequences, around 34% seen once. The germline V gene has CDR1 MNHEY and CDR2 SVGAGI. The CDR3 has 13 residues. With V trimmed by 5 bases and J by 12 bases, 6 bases remained unmatched. Study observations and caveats: With age, beta diversity per million T cells declined roughly linearly, significantly by over 35. Expanded clonotype shifts may have been confounded, as the donors had an unknown CMV status.

The genes are TRBV6-5 and TRBJ1-5, with 11 positions matching TRBD1. The receptor's source is a young man in good health. Specimen: blood. As DNA, the CDR3 is TGTGCCAGCAGTACAAGGACAGGGGGCAACCAGCATTTT. Translating it yields CASSTRTGGNQHF.